These 13 T cell receptor beta chains were all obtained from the same sample, sequenced in a study of T cells after posttransplantation cyclophosphamide. Here immunoSEQ multiplex PCR was the method, and the copy in TCRdb shows in-frame clones only, minus some. This sample carries tens of thousands of clones, none of them present only once. Sequencing was carried out using PBMCs. The receptor source for this set is a woman in her fifties or sixties in good health, CMV-negative, and a related stem cell transplant donor.

This clone was seen at least ten times. The chain employs TRBV5-1 and TRBJ1-5; possible D gene TRBD1, 5 bases. From germline, CDR1 is SGHRS and CDR2 YFSETQ. Trimming removed 4 bases from V and 5 bases from J, with 13 bases in between. The CDR3 sequence is 14 residues long. Written as DNA, the CDR3 is TGCGCCAGCAGCGACCTCGGGGGTGATCAGCCCCAGCATTTT. This gives the protein CASSDLGGDQPQHF.

This clone was counted ten times or more. This chain connects TRBV6-5 to TRBJ1-2, with unresolved D. CDR1 and CDR2 (germline): MNHEY, SVGAGI. V lost 6 bases and J lost 3, with 11 bases in between. This CDR3 region has 13 residues. The CDR3 DNA sequence: TGTGCCAGCAGCCCCCGTCCTGACTATGGCTACACCTTC. This gives the protein CASSPRPDYGYTF.

This clone was seen many times. This chain uses TRBV18 with TRBJ2-7, with 10 bases lining up with TRBD1. V shed 0 bases and J 6 bases; nucleotides not matched to a gene: 2. Germline-derived CDR1 and CDR2 are KGHSH and LQKENI. This CDR3 has 14 residues. The CDR3 protein is CASSPPDRGREQYF. In DNA form, the CDR3 reads TGTGCCAGCTCACCACCCGACAGGGGGCGCGAGCAGTACTTC.

This rearrangement joins TRBV30 to TRBJ2-3; 7 nucleotides line up with TRBD2. Germline CDR1 GTSNPN, CDR2 SVGIG (reference sequence). The CDR3 contains 15 residues. V was pared by 2 bases and J by 0 bases, with 5 bases of the junction left unmatched. This chain's CDR3 is CAWSSGAGSTDTQYF. The CDR3 DNA reads TGTGCCTGGAGTAGCGGAGCGGGGAGCACAGATACGCAGTATTTT.

The sample holds a few counts of this clone. The chain recombines TRBV9 with TRBJ1-2; no definite D call. The CDR3 sequence is 15 residues long. Germline assignment: CDR1 SGDLS and CDR2 YYNGEE. Trimming stripped 2 bases from V and 0 bases from J, with 11 bases between. The CDR3 loop is CASSVDQEPNYGYTF. In DNA, the CDR3 is TGTGCCAGCAGCGTTGACCAGGAACCTAACTATGGCTACACCTTC.

This clone was counted at least ten times. This sequence joins TRBV5-6 and TRBJ1-2; D gene ambiguous. The CDR3 runs to 13 residues. The ends were cut back, 4 bases at V and 2 bases at J, with 9 bases in the middle. Germline V gives CDR1 SGHDT, CDR2 YYEEEE. DNA of the CDR3: TGTGCCAGCAGCAAAGACATGAACTATGGCTACACCTTC. Translated: CASSKDMNYGYTF. Full variable domain (missing parts from reference TRBV5-6 and TRBJ1-2): DAGVTQSPTHLIKTRGQQVTLRCSPKSGHDTVSWYQQALGQGPQFIFQYYEEEERQRGNFPDRFSGHQFPNYSSELNVNALLLGDSALYLCASSKDMNYGYTFGSGTRLTVV.

This clone was picked up many times. V is TRBV7-8 and J is TRBJ2-1; TRBD2 agrees at 11 bases. This CDR3 spans 16 amino acids. The junction had 11 bases not matched to a gene; V was cut back by 5 bases and J by 8 bases. Per the germline V gene, CDR1 is SGHVS and CDR2 is FQNEAQ. CDR3 amino acids: CASSLTSGGPIDEQFF. The CDR3 nucleotides read TGTGCCAGCAGCCTAACTAGCGGGGGACCTATCGATGAGCAGTTCTTC.

This clone was recorded many times. This chain links TRBV5-1 with TRBJ2-7; perhaps TRBD2 as D (6 bases). Germline CDR1 is SGHRS and CDR2 is YFSETQ. The CDR3 is 15 amino acids. Trimming left V 4 bases short and J 0 bases short, with 14 bases between. CDR3: CASSRIAESSYEQYF. The CDR3 region has the DNA TGCGCCAGCAGCCGGATAGCGGAGAGCTCCTACGAGCAGTACTTC.

This clone was seen repeatedly, ten times or more. The chain employs TRBV28 and TRBJ2-7; unclear D gene. The CDR3 has 12 residues. Trimming removed 8 bases at V and 2 bases at J, with 10 bases between. Germline V gene sequence: CDR1 MDHEN, CDR2 SYDVKM. For the CDR3, the DNA is TGTGCCAGCGGGCTGGTTGCCTACGAGCAGTACTTC. Its translation: CASGLVAYEQYF.

There are many counts of this clone. For the CDR3, the DNA is TGTGCCAGCAGCTTAAGGGGCACTGAAGCTTTCTTT. Translation gives CASSLRGTEAFF. This chain links TRBV7-9 with TRBJ1-1, with D possibly matching TRBD1 (5 bases). Deletions cut 2 bases from V and 4 bases from J, with 5 bases between. Per the germline V gene, CDR1 is SEHNR and CDR2 is FQNEAQ (reference sequence). The CDR3 is 12 residues long.

This clone appeared many times. The rearrangement links TRBV27 to TRBJ2-3; TRBD2 aligns across 7 bases. Germline assignment: CDR1 MNHEY and CDR2 SMNVEV (reference sequence). The CDR3 sequence is 17 residues long. With V trimmed by 2 bases and J by 4 bases, 12 bases remained unmatched. The CDR3 DNA reads TGTGCCAGCAGTTTAACGCCCGCGGGAGAGTGGGCAGATACGCAGTATTTT. It translates to CASSLTPAGEWADTQYF.

This clone was observed at least ten times. The rearrangement links TRBV28 to TRBJ1-2; a possible D gene is TRBD1 (5 bases). Trimming pared 4 bases from V and 1 base from J, leaving 16 bases between. The CDR3 loop spans 16 amino acids. Germline V lookup: CDR1 MDHEN, CDR2 SYDVKM. Here the CDR3 DNA reads TGTGCCAGCAGTTCACAGGATAAGGCCTATAACTATGGCTACACCTTC. Protein sequence: CASSSQDKAYNYGYTF.

This clone has only a few counts. The V call is TRBV28, the J call TRBJ1-5, with D possibly being TRBD1 (5 bases). The CDR3 runs 18 residues. Germline assignment: CDR1 MDHEN and CDR2 SYDVKM. The V end lost 6 bases, the J end lost 2 bases, and 23 bases lay between the germline ends. CDR3 loop: CASSPSSGFGGGNQPQHF. In DNA form, the CDR3 reads TGTGCCAGCAGCCCTAGTTCAGGGTTCGGGGGAGGCAATCAGCCCCAGCATTTT.